This is a list of T cell receptor beta chains from one sample in a study of blood T cell repertoires in COVID-19. Some clones are missing from TCRdb's copy, which holds only in-frame ones; the method was immunoSEQ multiplex PCR. The data contain around 250,000 clones, 84% of them singletons. Sequencing input: peripheral blood. The receptors derive from a man between 45 and 60 years old with active or convalescent COVID-19. CDR3s include the opening cysteine and the closing phenylalanine or tryptophan. Each record gives: J gene, clone size, V gene, D gene, CDR3 protein, CDR3 DNA. The D gene is left open where the match is weak. Clone size, where shown, is once, few, many, or a class for clones that have expanded.

j_gene: TRBJ2-3
abundance: .
v_gene: TRBV11-1
d_gene: .
CDR3aa: CASSLRSLITDTQYF
CDR3nt: TGTGCCAGCAGTTTACGGTCCCTGATCACAGATACGCAGTATTTT

j_gene: TRBJ1-5
abundance: .
v_gene: TRBV9
d_gene: TRBD1
CDR3aa: CASTPGQGHNQPQHF
CDR3nt: TGTGCCAGCACGCCGGGACAGGGGCATAATCAGCCCCAGCATTTT

j_gene: TRBJ2-7
abundance: once
v_gene: TRBV7-2
d_gene: .
CDR3aa: CASSQGGSSYEQYF
CDR3nt: TGTGCCAGCAGCCAAGGGGGTAGTTCCTACGAGCAGTACTTC

j_gene: TRBJ1-5
abundance: once
v_gene: TRBV27
d_gene: TRBD1
CDR3aa: CASSSHGQAYNQPQHF
CDR3nt: TGTGCCAGCAGTTCACATGGACAGGCGTACAATCAGCCCCAGCATTTT

j_gene: TRBJ2-7
abundance: .
v_gene: TRBV2
d_gene: .
CDR3aa: CASSRDIPYEQYF
CDR3nt: TGTGCCAGCAGCCGGGACATCCCCTACGAGCAGTACTTC

j_gene: TRBJ1-1
abundance: .
v_gene: TRBV18
d_gene: .
CDR3aa: CASSPAAGEAFF
CDR3nt: TGTGCCAGCTCACCTGCAGCAGGAGAAGCTTTCTTT

j_gene: TRBJ1-1
abundance: .
v_gene: TRBV13
d_gene: .
CDR3aa: CASSPSLGGNTEAFF
CDR3nt: TGTGCCAGCAGCCCGTCTCTGGGGGGGAACACTGAAGCTTTCTTT

j_gene: TRBJ1-3
abundance: once
v_gene: TRBV6-6
d_gene: .
CDR3aa: CASSDSSSGNTIYF
CDR3nt: TGTGCCAGCAGTGACAGTAGCTCTGGAAACACCATATATTTT

j_gene: TRBJ1-1
abundance: .
v_gene: TRBV6-2/TRBV6-3
d_gene: .
CDR3aa: CASSSKNTEAFF
CDR3nt: TGTGCCAGCAGTTCCAAGAACACTGAAGCTTTCTTT

j_gene: TRBJ1-2
abundance: .
v_gene: TRBV10-2
d_gene: .
CDR3aa: CASNPGANYGYTF
CDR3nt: TGCGCCAGCAATCCCGGGGCTAACTATGGCTACACCTTC

j_gene: TRBJ2-3
abundance: .
v_gene: TRBV7-2
d_gene: TRBD1
CDR3aa: CASSPRTGDTDTQYF
CDR3nt: TGTGCCAGCAGCCCCCGGACAGGGGACACAGATACGCAGTATTTT

j_gene: TRBJ1-1
abundance: once
v_gene: TRBV16
d_gene: .
CDR3aa: CASSRGQSNTEAFF
CDR3nt: TGTGCCAGCAGCCGTGGACAGTCGAACACTGAAGCTTTCTTT

j_gene: TRBJ1-1
abundance: .
v_gene: TRBV29-1
d_gene: .
CDR3aa: CSVEGQREGTEAFF
CDR3nt: TGCAGCGTTGAAGGGCAGCGGGAGGGCACTGAAGCTTTCTTT

j_gene: TRBJ2-5
abundance: .
v_gene: TRBV9
d_gene: .
CDR3aa: CASSVVPRRGRQTQYF
CDR3nt: TGTGCCAGCAGCGTAGTCCCGCGGCGGGGTAGGCAGACCCAGTACTTC

j_gene: TRBJ2-2
abundance: many
v_gene: TRBV14
d_gene: .
CDR3aa: CASSQDWVAQNTGELFF
CDR3nt: TGTGCCAGCAGCCAAGATTGGGTAGCCCAGAACACCGGGGAGCTGTTTTTT

j_gene: TRBJ2-3
abundance: .
v_gene: TRBV6-5
d_gene: TRBD2
CDR3aa: CASWSGGNTDTQYF
CDR3nt: TGTGCCAGCTGGAGCGGGGGAAACACAGATACGCAGTATTTT

j_gene: TRBJ2-7
abundance: few
v_gene: TRBV3-1/TRBV3-2
d_gene: TRBD2
CDR3aa: CASSQDNGLAYSSYEQYF
CDR3nt: TGTGCCAGCAGCCAAGATAATGGACTAGCGTATAGCTCCTACGAGCAGTACTTC

j_gene: TRBJ1-4
abundance: .
v_gene: TRBV21-1
d_gene: .
CDR3aa: CASSNGMARYEKLFF
CDR3nt: TGTGCCAGCAGCAACGGGATGGCCCGTTATGAAAAACTGTTTTTT

j_gene: TRBJ2-3
abundance: .
v_gene: TRBV7-2
d_gene: TRBD2
CDR3aa: CASSFSGGQGDTQYF
CDR3nt: TGTGCCAGCAGCTTTAGCGGGGGGCAGGGGGATACGCAGTATTTT

j_gene: TRBJ1-1
abundance: .
v_gene: TRBV7-9
d_gene: TRBD1
CDR3aa: CASSTGGLGGTEAFF
CDR3nt: TGTGCCAGCAGCACAGGGGGTTTAGGAGGGACTGAAGCTTTCTTT

j_gene: TRBJ2-2
abundance: .
v_gene: TRBV28
d_gene: .
CDR3aa: CASSLSTGWNTGELFF
CDR3nt: TGTGCCAGCAGTTTGAGTACAGGGTGGAACACCGGGGAGCTGTTTTTT

j_gene: TRBJ2-7
abundance: .
v_gene: TRBV9
d_gene: TRBD2
CDR3aa: CASSTGGGGSYEQYF
CDR3nt: TGTGCCAGCAGCACCGGAGGCGGGGGCTCCTACGAGCAGTACTTC

j_gene: TRBJ1-2
abundance: .
v_gene: TRBV7-2
d_gene: TRBD1
CDR3aa: CASSLARTGNYGYTF
CDR3nt: TGTGCCAGCAGCTTAGCCCGGACAGGAAACTATGGCTACACCTTC

j_gene: TRBJ1-2
abundance: .
v_gene: TRBV6-2/TRBV6-3
d_gene: TRBD1
CDR3aa: CASSRWTGTANYGYTF
CDR3nt: TGTGCCAGCAGTAGGTGGACAGGGACCGCTAACTATGGCTACACCTTC

j_gene: TRBJ2-1
abundance: .
v_gene: TRBV24-1
d_gene: TRBD2
CDR3aa: CATSIGGGYNEQFF
CDR3nt: TGTGCCACCAGCATCGGGGGGGGGTACAATGAGCAGTTCTTC

j_gene: TRBJ1-6
abundance: few
v_gene: TRBV5-1
d_gene: .
CDR3aa: CASSLGQDYSPLHF
CDR3nt: TGCGCCAGCAGCTTGGGACAGGACTATTCACCCCTCCACTTT

j_gene: TRBJ2-7
abundance: .
v_gene: TRBV28
d_gene: .
CDR3aa: CASRGMNYEQYF
CDR3nt: TGTGCCAGCCGGGGGATGAACTACGAGCAGTACTTC

j_gene: TRBJ1-2
abundance: .
v_gene: TRBV3-1/TRBV3-2
d_gene: TRBD1
CDR3aa: CASSQHGTGANYGYTF
CDR3nt: TGTGCCAGCAGCCAACATGGGACAGGAGCTAACTATGGCTACACCTTC

j_gene: TRBJ2-3
abundance: .
v_gene: TRBV11-2
d_gene: .
CDR3aa: CASSLERRDTQYF
CDR3nt: TGTGCCAGCAGCTTAGAGCGGAGAGATACGCAGTATTTT

j_gene: TRBJ2-5
abundance: .
v_gene: TRBV9
d_gene: .
CDR3aa: CASSAQGGETQYF
CDR3nt: TGTGCCAGCAGCGCCCAGGGGGGAGAGACCCAGTACTTC

j_gene: TRBJ1-1
abundance: once
v_gene: TRBV30
d_gene: .
CDR3aa: CAWAMNTEAFF
CDR3nt: TGTGCCTGGGCCATGAACACTGAAGCTTTCTTT

j_gene: TRBJ2-5
abundance: .
v_gene: TRBV4-2
d_gene: TRBD2
CDR3aa: CASSPTSSQETQYF
CDR3nt: TGTGCCAGCAGCCCGACTAGCAGCCAAGAGACCCAGTACTTC

j_gene: TRBJ2-3
abundance: .
v_gene: TRBV28
d_gene: TRBD2
CDR3aa: CASSPGGPGDTQYF
CDR3nt: TGTGCCAGCAGTCCGGGGGGGCCGGGGGATACGCAGTATTTT

j_gene: TRBJ2-6
abundance: few
v_gene: TRBV12-3/TRBV12-4
d_gene: .
CDR3aa: CASRYSGANVLTF
CDR3nt: TGTGCCAGCAGGTACTCTGGGGCCAACGTCCTGACTTTC

j_gene: TRBJ1-3
abundance: .
v_gene: TRBV9
d_gene: .
CDR3aa: CASSPPVTRNTIYF
CDR3nt: TGTGCCAGCAGCCCACCGGTGACTCGAAACACCATATATTTT

j_gene: TRBJ2-4
abundance: .
v_gene: TRBV19
d_gene: .
CDR3aa: CASSISSRPPPTGKNIQYF
CDR3nt: TGTGCCAGTAGTATATCCTCCAGACCCCCCCCGACAGGAAAAAACATTCAGTACTTC

j_gene: TRBJ2-7
abundance: .
v_gene: TRBV10-3
d_gene: TRBD1
CDR3aa: CAISPTGSSYEQYF
CDR3nt: TGTGCCATCAGTCCGACAGGGAGCTCCTACGAGCAGTACTTC

j_gene: TRBJ2-3
abundance: .
v_gene: TRBV3-1/TRBV3-2
d_gene: .
CDR3aa: CASSLRRAGSTDTQYF
CDR3nt: TGTGCCAGCAGCCTTCGTAGGGCGGGGAGCACAGATACGCAGTATTTT

j_gene: TRBJ2-5
abundance: .
v_gene: TRBV13
d_gene: TRBD2
CDR3aa: CASSSSGGAFETQYF
CDR3nt: TGTGCCAGCAGCTCTAGCGGGGGGGCCTTTGAGACCCAGTACTTC

j_gene: TRBJ1-4
abundance: .
v_gene: TRBV7-8
d_gene: TRBD1
CDR3aa: CASSLGQGEGEKLFF
CDR3nt: TGTGCCAGCAGCCTTGGACAGGGGGAGGGCGAAAAACTGTTTTTT

j_gene: TRBJ1-4
abundance: .
v_gene: TRBV19
d_gene: TRBD1
CDR3aa: CASSQRQGPANEKLFF
CDR3nt: TGTGCCAGTAGTCAAAGACAGGGGCCTGCTAATGAAAAACTGTTTTTT

j_gene: TRBJ2-7
abundance: .
v_gene: TRBV2
d_gene: .
CDR3aa: CASSEVTGWSSYEQYF
CDR3nt: TGTGCCAGCAGTGAGGTTACAGGTTGGTCTTCCTACGAGCAGTACTTC

j_gene: TRBJ2-7
abundance: .
v_gene: TRBV3-1/TRBV3-2
d_gene: TRBD1
CDR3aa: CASSQGAAGGYEQYF
CDR3nt: TGTGCCAGCAGCCAGGGAGCGGCAGGGGGCTACGAGCAGTACTTC

j_gene: TRBJ1-2
abundance: .
v_gene: TRBV7-9
d_gene: .
CDR3aa: CASSLSSRGSDYGYTF
CDR3nt: TGTGCCAGCAGCTTAAGTTCTCGGGGTAGTGACTATGGCTACACCTTC

j_gene: TRBJ2-7
abundance: .
v_gene: TRBV9
d_gene: .
CDR3aa: CASSVDEAAGQYF
CDR3nt: TGTGCCAGCAGCGTAGATGAAGCTGCAGGGCAGTACTTC

j_gene: TRBJ1-1
abundance: few
v_gene: TRBV19
d_gene: .
CDR3aa: CASSKGQLNTEAFF
CDR3nt: TGTGCCAGTAGTAAAGGACAGTTGAACACTGAAGCTTTCTTT

j_gene: TRBJ2-1
abundance: .
v_gene: TRBV3-1/TRBV3-2
d_gene: TRBD1
CDR3aa: CASSQDAGQGGFAGLRSYNEQFF
CDR3nt: TGTGCCAGCAGCCAAGATGCGGGACAGGGTGGGTTTGCCGGTCTTCGCTCCTACAATGAGCAGTTCTTC

j_gene: TRBJ1-2
abundance: .
v_gene: TRBV10-3
d_gene: .
CDR3aa: CAISETGPLGYTF
CDR3nt: TGTGCCATCAGTGAGACAGGACCCTTGGGCTACACCTTC